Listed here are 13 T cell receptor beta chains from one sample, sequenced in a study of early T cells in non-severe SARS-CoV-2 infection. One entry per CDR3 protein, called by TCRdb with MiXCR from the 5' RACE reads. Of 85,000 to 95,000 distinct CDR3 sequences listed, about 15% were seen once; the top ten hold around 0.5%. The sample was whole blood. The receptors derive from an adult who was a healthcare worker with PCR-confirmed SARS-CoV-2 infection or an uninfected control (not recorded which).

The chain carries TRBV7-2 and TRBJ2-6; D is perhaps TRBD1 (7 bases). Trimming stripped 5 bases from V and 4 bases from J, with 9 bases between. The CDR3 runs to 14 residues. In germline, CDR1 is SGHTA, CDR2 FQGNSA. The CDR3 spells CASSQGGGANVLTF. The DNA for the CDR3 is TGTGCCAGCAGCCAGGGGGGAGGGGCCAACGTCCTGACTTTC.

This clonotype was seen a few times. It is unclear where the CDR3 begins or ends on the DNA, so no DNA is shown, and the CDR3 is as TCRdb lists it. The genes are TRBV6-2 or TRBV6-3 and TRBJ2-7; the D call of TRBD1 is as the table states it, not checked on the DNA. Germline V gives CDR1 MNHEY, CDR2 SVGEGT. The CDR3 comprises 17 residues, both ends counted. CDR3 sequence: CASRYSTLGGMDYEQYV.

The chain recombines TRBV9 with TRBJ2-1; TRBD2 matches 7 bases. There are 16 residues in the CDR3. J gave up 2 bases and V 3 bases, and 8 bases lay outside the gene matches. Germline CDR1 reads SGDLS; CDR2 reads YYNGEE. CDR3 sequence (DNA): TGTGCCAGCAGCGGCCATGCGCGGGGGACCTACAATGAGCAGTTCTTC. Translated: CASSGHARGTYNEQFF. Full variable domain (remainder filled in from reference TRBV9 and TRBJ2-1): DSGVTQTPKHLITATGQRVTLRCSPRSGDLSVYWYQQSLDQGLQFLIQYYNGEERAKGNILERFSAQQFPDLHSELNLSSLELGDSALYFCASSGHARGTYNEQFFGPGTRLTVL.

CDR3: CASSQEGGREQYV. For the CDR3, the DNA is TGTGCCAGCAGCCAAGAAGGGGGTAGGGAGCAGTACGTC. This rearrangement joins TRBV3-1 to TRBJ2-7, with D perhaps TRBD1 (6 bases). This CDR3 spans 13 amino acids. Trimming cost V 0 bases and J 7 bases, with 10 bases left between them. The V gene's germline CDR1 is LGHDT and CDR2 YNNKEL (reference sequence).

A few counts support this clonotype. In nucleotides, the CDR3 is TGCAGCGTTGGGACGGTGAACACTGAAGCTTTCTTT. Its protein product is CSVGTVNTEAFF. This chain links TRBV29-1 with TRBJ1-1; no clear D. CDR3 size: 12 residues. Germline lookup yields CDR1 SQVTM and CDR2 ANQGSEA. The V end was cut by 4 bases, the J end by 0 bases, with 6 bases between.

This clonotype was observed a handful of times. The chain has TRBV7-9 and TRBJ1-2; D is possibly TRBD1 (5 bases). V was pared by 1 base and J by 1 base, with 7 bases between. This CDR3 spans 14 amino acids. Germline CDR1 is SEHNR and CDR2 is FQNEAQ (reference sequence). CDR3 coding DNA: TGTGCCAGCAGCTTAGAAGGGGTTAACTATGGCTACACCTTC. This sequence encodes CASSLEGVNYGYTF.

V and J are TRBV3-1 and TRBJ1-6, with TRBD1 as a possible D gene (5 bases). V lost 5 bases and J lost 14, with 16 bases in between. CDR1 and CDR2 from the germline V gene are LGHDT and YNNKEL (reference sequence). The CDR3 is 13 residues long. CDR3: CASSILGKTALHF. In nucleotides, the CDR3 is TGTGCCAGCAGCATACTTGGGAAGACAGCCCTCCACTTT.

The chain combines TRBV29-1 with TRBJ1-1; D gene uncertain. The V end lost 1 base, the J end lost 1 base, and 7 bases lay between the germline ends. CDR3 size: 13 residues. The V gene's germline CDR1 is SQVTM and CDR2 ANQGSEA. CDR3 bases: TGCAGCGTTGAAGGATATCGGAACACTGAAGCTTTCTTT. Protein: CSVEGYRNTEAFF.

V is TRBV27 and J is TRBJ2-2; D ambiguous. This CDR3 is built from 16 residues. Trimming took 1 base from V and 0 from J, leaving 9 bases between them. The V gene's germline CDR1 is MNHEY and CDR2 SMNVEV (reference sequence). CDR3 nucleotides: TGTGCCAGCAGTTTATTAGGGTCGCCGAACACCGGGGAGCTGTTTTTT. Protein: CASSLLGSPNTGELFF.

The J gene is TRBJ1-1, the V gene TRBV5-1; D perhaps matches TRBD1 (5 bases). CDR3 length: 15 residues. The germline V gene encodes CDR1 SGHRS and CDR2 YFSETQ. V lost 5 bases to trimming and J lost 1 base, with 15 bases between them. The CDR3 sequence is CASSPRLGQNTEAFF. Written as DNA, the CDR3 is TGCGCCAGCAGTCCACGCCTGGGGCAGAACACTGAAGCTTTCTTT.

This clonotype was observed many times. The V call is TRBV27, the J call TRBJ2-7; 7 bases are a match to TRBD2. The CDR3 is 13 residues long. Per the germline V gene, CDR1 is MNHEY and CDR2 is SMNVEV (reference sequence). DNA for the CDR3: TGTGCCAGCAGTCTATCGGGGGGAGTCGAGCAGTACGTC. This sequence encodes CASSLSGGVEQYV.

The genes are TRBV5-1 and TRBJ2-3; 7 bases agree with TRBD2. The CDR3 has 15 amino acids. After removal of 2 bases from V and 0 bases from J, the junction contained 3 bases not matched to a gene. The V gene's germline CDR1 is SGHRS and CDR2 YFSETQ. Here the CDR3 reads CASSLAGSSTDTQYF. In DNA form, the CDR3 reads TGCGCCAGCAGCTTAGCGGGATCTAGCACAGATACGCAGTATTTT.

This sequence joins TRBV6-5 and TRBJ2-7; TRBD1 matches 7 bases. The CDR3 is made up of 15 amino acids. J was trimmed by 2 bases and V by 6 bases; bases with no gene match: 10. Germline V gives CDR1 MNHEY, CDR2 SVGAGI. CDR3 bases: TGTGCCAGCAGCCGCGACAGGGCCCCAACCTACGAGCAGTACGTC. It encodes CASSRDRAPTYEQYV.